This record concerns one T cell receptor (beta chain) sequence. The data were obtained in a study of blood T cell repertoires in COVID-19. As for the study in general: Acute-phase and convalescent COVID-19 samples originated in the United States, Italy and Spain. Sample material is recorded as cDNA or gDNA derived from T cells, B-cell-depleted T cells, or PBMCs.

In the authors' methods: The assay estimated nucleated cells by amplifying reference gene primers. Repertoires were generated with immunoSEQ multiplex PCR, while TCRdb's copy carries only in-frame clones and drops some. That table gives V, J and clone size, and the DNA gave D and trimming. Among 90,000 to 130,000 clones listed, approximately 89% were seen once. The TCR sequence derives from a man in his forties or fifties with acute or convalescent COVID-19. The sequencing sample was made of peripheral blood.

The DNA for the CDR3 is TGTGCCAGCAGTCCCATAACACGGGACAGAACTTCCTACGAGCAGTACTTC. This gives the protein CASSPITRDRTSYEQYF. The chain has TRBV21-1 and TRBJ2-7; TRBD1 reflects the table's D call only, with no check against the DNA. TRBV21-1 is marked as a pseudogene. The CDR3 has 17 residues.